The 28 T cell receptor beta chains below all came from one sample that was sequenced in a study of blood T cell repertoires in COVID-19. The protocol was immunoSEQ multiplex PCR, while the TCRdb copy is restricted to in-frame clones and leaves out a portion. The table records approximately 150,000 clones, 70% to 90% of them present only once. Source material: peripheral blood. These receptor sequences come from a woman aged 70-85 years with acute or convalescent COVID-19.

The V gene is TRBV7-9, the J gene TRBJ2-5; the match to TRBD2 covers 7 bases. CDR1 is SEHNR and CDR2 is FQNEAQ in the germline V gene (reference sequence). The CDR3 length is 14 residues. The V segment lost 4 bases and the J segment 2 bases; nucleotides outside the gene matches: 4. This CDR3 reads CASSSRRGQETQYF. For the CDR3, the DNA is TGTGCCAGCAGCTCTCGGCGGGGGCAAGAGACCCAGTACTTC.

This chain links TRBV28 with TRBJ1-1; 8 nucleotides agree with TRBD1. The CDR3 spans 12 residues. Unmatched junction bases numbered 7, after V lost 5 bases and J lost 11 bases. Germline loops: CDR1 MDHEN, CDR2 SYDVKM. The CDR3 region is CASSPDRAVAFF. The CDR3 bases are TGTGCCAGCAGTCCGGACAGGGCTGTGGCTTTCTTT.

The chain joins TRBV6-5 to TRBJ2-1; D possibly corresponds to TRBD2 (5 bases). This CDR3 contains 15 residues. V was pared by 4 bases and J by 6 bases, with 16 bases between. Germline CDR1 MNHEY, CDR2 SVGAGI. In DNA form, the CDR3 reads TGTGCCAGCAGTTTTCTAACGGGGTTCCGCAATGAGCAGTTCTTC. This translates into CASSFLTGFRNEQFF.

The V call is TRBV28, the J call TRBJ1-4; a weak D match, TRBD1 (6 bases). Trimming took off 6 bases at V and 8 bases at J, with 13 bases between the two ends. The CDR3 contains 13 residues. Germline loops: CDR1 MDHEN, CDR2 SYDVKM. The CDR3 DNA reads as TGTGCCAGCAGCCTGGGGGCTCGGGAAAAACTGTTTTTT. The encoded protein is CASSLGAREKLFF. The full variable domain, completed using reference TRBV28 and TRBJ1-4, is DVKVTQSSRYLVKRTGEKVFLECVQDMDHENMFWYRQDPGLGLRLIYFSYDVKMKEKGDIPEGYSVSREKKERFSLILESASTNQTSMYLCASSLGAREKLFFGSGTQLSVL.

This clone was counted a few times. The chain is built from TRBV11-2 and TRBJ1-5; no firm D call. Trimming took 0 bases from V and 7 from J, leaving 13 bases between them. The germline gives CDR1 SGHAT, CDR2 FQNNGV. CDR3 length: 15 residues. This CDR3 is CASSLDLGGIQPQHF. The CDR3 nucleotides read TGTGCCAGCAGCTTAGATCTAGGAGGGATCCAGCCCCAGCATTTT.

This rearrangement joins TRBV4-2 to TRBJ1-2, with 9 positions matching TRBD1. Germline CDR1 and CDR2: LGHNA and YNFKEQ. V lost 1 base, J lost 7 bases, and 10 bases stayed unmatched. CDR3 length equals 16 residues. CDR3 amino acids: CASSQGEQGALGGYTF. In DNA form, the CDR3 reads TGTGCCAGCAGCCAAGGGGAACAGGGGGCTTTGGGTGGCTACACCTTC.

This clone was detected only once. The V gene is TRBV13, the J gene TRBJ2-2; possibly TRBD1 for D (6 bases). The CDR3 covers 15 residues. V lost 5 bases and J lost 1, with 11 bases in between. CDR1 is PRHDT, CDR2 FYEKMQ, per germline (reference sequence). The DNA for the CDR3 is TGTGCCAGCAGCCCGCGGACAGAGAACACCGGGGAGCTGTTTTTT. Translated, it gives CASSPRTENTGELFF. The full variable domain, its missing parts supplied by reference TRBV13 and TRBJ2-2, is AAGVIQSPRHLIKEKRETATLKCYPIPRHDTVYWYQQGPGQDPQFLISFYEKMQSDKGSIPDRFSAQQFSDYHSELNMSSLELGDSALYFCASSPRTENTGELFFGEGSRLTVL.

This chain uses TRBV19 with TRBJ2-7; D perhaps matches TRBD1 (5 bases). CDR1 and CDR2 from the germline V gene are LNHDA and SQIVND (reference sequence). There are 14 residues in the CDR3. Trimming removed 4 bases from V and 1 base from J, with 11 bases in between. CDR3 amino acids: CASSRGGASYEQYF. CDR3 coding DNA: TGTGCCAGTAGTAGGGGTGGGGCTTCCTACGAGCAGTACTTC. Combining the CDR3 with reference TRBV19 and TRBJ2-7 gives the whole variable domain DGGITQSPKYLFRKEGQNVTLSCEQNLNHDAMYWYRQDPGQGLRLIYYSQIVNDFQKGDIAEGYSVSREKKESFPLTVTSAQKNPTAFYLCASSRGGASYEQYFGPGTRLTVT.

This chain connects TRBV7-2 to TRBJ2-6; D remains unclear. The germline V gene has CDR1 SGHTA and CDR2 FQGNSA. The V gene lost 5 bases and the J gene lost 0 bases, with 8 bases spanning the gap. The length of the CDR3 is 15 residues. In nucleotides, the CDR3 is TGTGCCAGCAGCACCCCCAGCTCTGGGGCCAACGTCCTGACTTTC. Translated: CASSTPSSGANVLTF.

The chain carries TRBV7-3 and TRBJ2-6; 9 positions agree with TRBD1. This CDR3 contains 17 residues. The junction had 4 bases not matched to a gene; V was cut back by 3 bases and J by 1 base. Germline V gene data show CDR1 as SGHTA and CDR2 as FQGTGA. The CDR3 reads CASSFSGTGSGANVLTF. CDR3 nucleotide sequence: TGTGCCAGCAGCTTCTCCGGGACAGGGTCTGGGGCCAACGTCCTGACTTTC.

This clone has only one observation. This chain uses TRBV7-2 with TRBJ1-2, with no clear D. Germline V gives CDR1 SGHTA, CDR2 FQGNSA. CDR3 length equals 13 residues. Deletions cut 2 bases from V and 4 bases from J, with 8 bases between. The CDR3 DNA reads TGTGCCAGCAGCTTAAACGTGGCCTATGGCTACACCTTC. Protein product: CASSLNVAYGYTF.

In this sample, this clone turned up a few times. The rearrangement links TRBV7-2 to TRBJ2-7; 8 bases line up with TRBD1. The CDR3 sequence is 14 residues long. Germline CDR1 is SGHTA and CDR2 is FQGNSA. V dropped 5 bases and J dropped 4; count of bases not matched to a gene: 7. CDR3 sequence: CASSPRQGRYEQYF. In nucleotides, the CDR3 is TGTGCCAGCAGCCCGCGACAGGGGCGGTACGAGCAGTACTTC.

The chain couples TRBV6-1 to TRBJ1-5; TRBD1 aligns across 7 bases. Losses at the gene ends were 3 bases for V and 4 bases for J; bases not matched to a gene: 6. The CDR3 loop spans 15 amino acids. Looked up from germline, CDR1 is MNHNS and CDR2 is SASEGT. The CDR3 nucleotides read TGTGCCAGCAGTGAGCGGGACAGTGGGAATCAGCCCCAGCATTTT. It yields the protein CASSERDSGNQPQHF.

V and J are TRBV6-1 and TRBJ1-2; 8 bases match TRBD1. V lost 0 bases to trimming and J lost 7 bases; unmatched junction nucleotides: 13. This CDR3 spans 17 amino acids. CDR1 and CDR2 from the germline V gene are MNHNS and SASEGT. CDR3 in DNA: TGTGCCAGCAGTGAAGCTGGACAGGGCGGCCTAATGCTTGGCTACACCTTC. Translating it yields CASSEAGQGGLMLGYTF.

The rearrangement joins TRBV5-1 to TRBJ2-7; D is undetermined. V shed 0 bases and J shed 0 bases, with 10 bases lying between them. Germline CDR1 reads SGHRS; CDR2 reads YFSETQ. This CDR3 is 15 amino acids long. The DNA for the CDR3 is TGCGCCAGCAGCTTGGCCTCATGGAGCTCCTACGAGCAGTACTTC. Amino acids: CASSLASWSSYEQYF.

The chain uses TRBV19 and TRBJ2-3; TRBD2 matches 9 bases. Germline lookup yields CDR1 LNHDA and CDR2 SQIVND (reference sequence). The CDR3 is 16 amino acids. After removal of 7 bases from V and 6 bases from J, the junction contained 14 bases not matched to a gene. The CDR3 coding sequence is TGTGCCAGTACAGGTCGGCTAGCGGGGCCATCTGATACGCAGTATTTT. Translation: CASTGRLAGPSDTQYF.

The chain links TRBV3-1 (or the pseudogene TRBV3-2) to TRBJ1-1; D is perhaps TRBD1 (5 bases). In germline, CDR1 is LGHDT, CDR2 YNNKEL (reference sequence). The ends were cut back, 4 bases at V and 1 base at J, with 13 bases in the middle. The CDR3 loop spans 15 amino acids. CDR3 protein: CASSPDSQENTEAFF. DNA of the CDR3: TGTGCCAGCAGCCCAGACAGCCAGGAGAACACTGAAGCTTTCTTT.

The DNA for the CDR3 is TGCGCCAGCAGCCGCGGATGGCAGGGGGCGAACACCGGGGAGCTGTTTTTT. This encodes CASSRGWQGANTGELFF. This chain links TRBV5-1 with TRBJ2-2, with 7 bases lining up with TRBD1. The germline CDR1 and CDR2 sequences are SGHRS and YFSETQ. Trimming took 4 bases from V and 0 from J; bases not matched to a gene: 9. The CDR3 spans 17 residues.

The V call is TRBV10-3, the J call TRBJ2-7, with D maybe TRBD1 (6 bases). The CDR3 extends over 15 amino acids. The V end was cut by 5 bases, the J end by 4 bases, with 18 bases between. Germline V CDR1 and CDR2: ENHRY, SYGVKD. The CDR3 nucleotides read TGTGCCATCAGTCCGAACACAGGGTCTGGGTACGAGCAGTACTTC. Protein product: CAISPNTGSGYEQYF.

This clone was detected a few times. The chain combines TRBV28 with TRBJ1-5; TRBD1 might be the D (6 bases). V was trimmed by 7 bases and J by 3 bases, leaving 19 bases between them. Germline V gene data show CDR1 as MDHEN and CDR2 as SYDVKM. The CDR3 is 16 amino acids. CDR3 nucleotide sequence: TGTGCCAGCATTTCCCGATGGGGGCACCCCAATCAGCCCCAGCATTTT. This encodes CASISRWGHPNQPQHF.

In its sample, this clone was seen a few times. The rearrangement uses TRBV14 and TRBJ1-1; D is unclear. There are 16 residues in the CDR3. V was trimmed by 4 bases and J by 1 base, leaving 16 bases between them. Germline V CDR1 and CDR2: SGHDN, FVKESK. The DNA for the CDR3 is TGTGCCAGCAGCCCTTGGGGAGGGCTCGGGAACACTGAAGCTTTCTTT. Its translation: CASSPWGGLGNTEAFF.

This sequence joins TRBV18 and TRBJ1-1; TRBD1 matches 7 bases. Per the germline V gene, CDR1 is KGHSH and CDR2 is LQKENI. The CDR3 extends over 15 amino acids. V shed 3 bases, J shed 1 base, and the junction held 5 bases outside the gene matches. In DNA form, the CDR3 reads TGTGCCAGCTCACCCGGGCAGGGGGGGAACACTGAAGCTTTCTTT. Translating it yields CASSPGQGGNTEAFF.

In this sample, this clone turned up a few times. This chain joins TRBV3-1 (or the pseudogene TRBV3-2) and TRBJ1-2, with a possible D match to TRBD1 (5 bases). This CDR3 region has 12 residues. V lost 3 bases, J lost 6 bases, and 8 bases lay in between. Germline-derived CDR1 and CDR2 are LGHDT and YNNKEL (reference sequence). For the CDR3, the DNA is TGTGCCAGCAGCCATGGGGCCGATGGCTACACCTTC. This codes for CASSHGADGYTF.

The count of this clone is one. The CDR3 is CASSSKRTGGLRNSPLHF. As DNA, the CDR3 is TGTGCCAGCAGCTCAAAACGGACAGGGGGCCTTCGGAATTCACCCCTCCACTTT. The chain carries TRBV5-6 and TRBJ1-6, with TRBD1 matching 11 bases. J was trimmed by 7 bases and V by 3 bases; bases with no gene match: 12. Germline V gives CDR1 SGHDT, CDR2 YYEEEE. CDR3 length: 18 residues.

The chain couples TRBV30 to TRBJ2-7; tentatively, D is TRBD2 (6 bases). This CDR3 has 17 amino acids. With 0 bases removed from V and 5 bases from J, the gap between germline ends came to 23 bases. CDR1 is GTSNPN, CDR2 SVGIG, per germline (reference sequence). DNA for the CDR3: TGTGCCTGGAGTGTATCGGGCGCGTGGCGGGGAGGCCACGAGCAGTACTTC. The encoded protein is CAWSVSGAWRGGHEQYF.

V is TRBV7-2 and J is TRBJ2-3; D is perhaps TRBD1 (5 bases). The germline gives CDR1 SGHTA, CDR2 FQGNSA. The length of the CDR3 is 14 residues. Trimming removed 5 bases at V and 7 bases at J, with 16 bases between. CDR3: CASSPGHYAYTQYF. CDR3 DNA sequence: TGTGCCAGCAGCCCAGGGCACTACGCTTATACGCAGTATTTT.

The V and J genes are TRBV5-1 and TRBJ2-1, with 7 bases that match TRBD2. Germline CDR1 is SGHRS and CDR2 is YFSETQ. Trimming removed 4 bases from V and 7 bases from J; junction bases left unmatched: 5. The length of the CDR3 is 13 residues. CDR3 in DNA: TGCGCCAGCAGCCGGATGGGGGGGAATGAGCAGTTCTTC. Its protein is CASSRMGGNEQFF.

The genes are TRBV7-9 and TRBJ2-7; TRBD1 aligns across 8 bases. The CDR3 sequence is 15 residues long. Looked up from germline, CDR1 is SEHNR and CDR2 is FQNEAQ (reference sequence). V gave up 5 bases and J gave up 2 bases; unmatched junction bases: 8. The CDR3 loop reads CASSGGTGFTYEQYF. CDR3 sequence (DNA): TGTGCCAGCAGCGGTGGGACAGGCTTTACCTACGAGCAGTACTTC.